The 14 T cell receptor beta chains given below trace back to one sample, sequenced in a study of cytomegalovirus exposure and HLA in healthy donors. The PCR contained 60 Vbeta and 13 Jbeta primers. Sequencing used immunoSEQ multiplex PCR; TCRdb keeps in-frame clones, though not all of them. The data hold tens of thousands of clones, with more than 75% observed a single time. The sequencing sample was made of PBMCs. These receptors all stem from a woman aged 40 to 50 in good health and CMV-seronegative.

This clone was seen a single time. The DNA of the CDR3 is TGTGCCAGCAGCGCGTCGACAGTCTCCTACGAGCAGTACTTC. Protein product: CASSASTVSYEQYF. The rearrangement joins TRBV13 to TRBJ2-7, with a possible D match to TRBD1 (5 bases). This CDR3 has 14 amino acids. Per the germline V gene, CDR1 is PRHDT and CDR2 is FYEKMQ (reference sequence). Between the trimmed V and J ends, which lost 5 bases and 0 bases, there was a span of 11 bases.

The CDR3 here is CASSPVGQGMIGTGELFF. CDR3 DNA: TGTGCCAGCAGTCCCGTGGGACAGGGGATGATTGGCACCGGGGAGCTGTTTTTT. The chain uses TRBV6-4 and TRBJ2-2; 10 nucleotides align to TRBD1. The CDR3 is 18 amino acids. CDR1 and CDR2 (germline): MRHNA, SNTAGT. J lost 4 bases, V lost 5 bases, and 13 bases had no gene match.

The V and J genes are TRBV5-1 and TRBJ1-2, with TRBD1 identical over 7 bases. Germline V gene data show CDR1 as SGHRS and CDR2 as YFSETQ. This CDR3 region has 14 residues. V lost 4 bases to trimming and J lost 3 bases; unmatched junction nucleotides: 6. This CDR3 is CASSPAGTDYGYTF. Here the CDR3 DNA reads TGCGCCAGCAGCCCGGCCGGGACAGACTATGGCTACACCTTC. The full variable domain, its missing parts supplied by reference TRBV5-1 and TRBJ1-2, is KAGVTQTPRYLIKTRGQQVTLSCSPISGHRSVSWYQQTPGQGLQFLFEYFSETQRNKGNFPGRFSGRQFSNSRSEMNVSTLELGDSALYLCASSPAGTDYGYTFGSGTRLTVV.

The CDR3 region has the DNA TGCGCCAGCAGCTCGGGACAGAGCCTCTACAATGAGCAGTTCTTC. Translating it yields CASSSGQSLYNEQFF. The rearrangement joins TRBV5-1 to TRBJ2-1, with TRBD1 matching over 7 bases. The trim removed 3 bases at V and 3 bases at J, leaving 6 bases unmatched. The CDR3 spans 15 residues. The V gene's germline CDR1 is SGHRS and CDR2 YFSETQ.

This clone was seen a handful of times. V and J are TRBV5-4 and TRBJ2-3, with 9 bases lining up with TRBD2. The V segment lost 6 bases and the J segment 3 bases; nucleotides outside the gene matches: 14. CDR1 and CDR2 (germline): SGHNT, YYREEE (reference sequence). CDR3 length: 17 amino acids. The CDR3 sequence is CASTLGSRGGPTDTQYF. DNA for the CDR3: TGTGCCAGCACTCTGGGTTCGCGGGGGGGCCCTACAGATACGCAGTATTTT.

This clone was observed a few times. DNA for the CDR3: TGTGCCACCCAGAGCCGGGGGAACACAGATACGCAGTATTTT. As protein: CATQSRGNTDTQYF. The chain recombines TRBV2 with TRBJ2-3; the D gene is possibly TRBD2 (6 bases). Trimming pared 10 bases from V and 2 bases from J, leaving 16 bases between. CDR1 is SNHLY and CDR2 is FYNNEI in the germline V gene. The length of the CDR3 is 14 residues.

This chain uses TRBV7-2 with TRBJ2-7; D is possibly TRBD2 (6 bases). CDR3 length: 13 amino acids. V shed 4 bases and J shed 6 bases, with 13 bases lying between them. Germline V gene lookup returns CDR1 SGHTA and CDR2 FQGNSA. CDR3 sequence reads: CASSSRMGGEQYF. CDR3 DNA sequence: TGTGCCAGCAGCTCAAGGATGGGAGGCGAGCAGTACTTC.

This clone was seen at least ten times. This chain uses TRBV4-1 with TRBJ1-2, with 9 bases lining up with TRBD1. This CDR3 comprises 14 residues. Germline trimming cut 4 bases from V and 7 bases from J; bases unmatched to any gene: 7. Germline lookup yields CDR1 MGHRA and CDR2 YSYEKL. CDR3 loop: CASSLEQGASGYTF. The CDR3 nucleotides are TGCGCCAGCAGCCTGGAACAGGGGGCGAGTGGCTACACCTTC.

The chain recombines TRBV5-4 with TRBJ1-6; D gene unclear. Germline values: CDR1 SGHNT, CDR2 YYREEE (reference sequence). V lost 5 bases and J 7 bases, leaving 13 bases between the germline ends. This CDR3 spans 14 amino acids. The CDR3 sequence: CASRPDLGNSPLHF. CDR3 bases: TGTGCCAGCAGACCGGACTTAGGGAATTCACCCCTCCACTTT. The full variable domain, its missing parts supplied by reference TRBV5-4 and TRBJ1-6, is ETGVTQSPTHLIKTRGQQVTLRCSSQSGHNTVSWYQQALGQGPQFIFQYYREEENGRGNFPPRFSGLQFPNYSSELNVNALELDDSALYLCASRPDLGNSPLHFGNGTRLTVT.

The CDR3 DNA reads TGTGCCAGCAGAGGAGGGACTAGCGGGGGGGCTGCCCGAACCCAGTACTTC. Translating it yields CASRGGTSGGAARTQYF. The chain couples TRBV2 to TRBJ2-5, with TRBD2 identical over 16 bases. CDR1 and CDR2 (germline): SNHLY, FYNNEI. The CDR3 spans 17 residues. The junction had 12 bases not matched to a gene; V was cut back by 6 bases and J by 8 bases.

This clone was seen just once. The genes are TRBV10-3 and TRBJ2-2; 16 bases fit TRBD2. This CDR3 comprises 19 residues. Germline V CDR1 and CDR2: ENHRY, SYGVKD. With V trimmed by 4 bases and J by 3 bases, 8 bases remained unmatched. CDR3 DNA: TGTGCCATCAGTGCTCGGGGGACTAGCGGGGGGGCAGACACCGGGGAGCTGTTTTTT. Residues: CAISARGTSGGADTGELFF.

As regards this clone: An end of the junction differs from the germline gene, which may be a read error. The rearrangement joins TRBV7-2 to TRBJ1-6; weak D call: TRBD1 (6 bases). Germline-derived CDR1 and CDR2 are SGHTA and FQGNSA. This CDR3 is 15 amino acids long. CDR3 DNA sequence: TGTGCCAGCAGCTCCAGGGGCGTGCGGAATTCACCCCTCAACTTT. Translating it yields CASSSRGVRNSPLNF. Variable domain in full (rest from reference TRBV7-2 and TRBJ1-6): GAGVSQSPSNKVTEKGKDVELRCDPISGHTALYWYRQSLGQGLEFLIYFQGNSAPDKSGLPSDRFSAERTGGSVSTLTIQRTQQEDSAVYLCASSSRGVRNSPLNFGNGTRLTVT.

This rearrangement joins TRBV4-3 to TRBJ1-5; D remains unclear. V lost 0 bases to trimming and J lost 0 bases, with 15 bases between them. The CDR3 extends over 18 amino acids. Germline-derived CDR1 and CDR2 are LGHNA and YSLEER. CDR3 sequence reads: CASSQDQAGSYSNQPQHF. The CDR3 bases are TGCGCCAGCAGCCAAGATCAGGCGGGAAGTTATAGCAATCAGCCCCAGCATTTT.

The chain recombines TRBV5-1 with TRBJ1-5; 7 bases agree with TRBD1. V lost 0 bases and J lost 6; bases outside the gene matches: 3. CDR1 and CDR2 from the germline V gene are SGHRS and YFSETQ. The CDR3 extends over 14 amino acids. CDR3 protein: CASSLGDSGQPQHF. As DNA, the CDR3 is TGCGCCAGCAGCTTGGGGGACAGTGGTCAGCCCCAGCATTTT.